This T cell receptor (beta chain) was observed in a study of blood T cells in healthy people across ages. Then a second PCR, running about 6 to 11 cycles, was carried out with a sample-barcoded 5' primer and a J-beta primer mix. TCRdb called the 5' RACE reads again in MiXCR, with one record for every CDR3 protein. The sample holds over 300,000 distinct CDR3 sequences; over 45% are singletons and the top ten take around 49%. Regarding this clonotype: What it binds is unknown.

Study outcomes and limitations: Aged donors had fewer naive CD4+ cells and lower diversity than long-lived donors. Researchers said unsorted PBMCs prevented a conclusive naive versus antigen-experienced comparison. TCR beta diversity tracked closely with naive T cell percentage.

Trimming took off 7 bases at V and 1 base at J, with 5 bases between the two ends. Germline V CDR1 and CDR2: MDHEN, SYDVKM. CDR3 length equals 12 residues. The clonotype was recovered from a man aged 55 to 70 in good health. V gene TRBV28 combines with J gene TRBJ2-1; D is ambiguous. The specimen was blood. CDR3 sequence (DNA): TGTGCCAGCAACCCTTCCTACAATGAGCAGTTCTTC. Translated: CASNPSYNEQFF.